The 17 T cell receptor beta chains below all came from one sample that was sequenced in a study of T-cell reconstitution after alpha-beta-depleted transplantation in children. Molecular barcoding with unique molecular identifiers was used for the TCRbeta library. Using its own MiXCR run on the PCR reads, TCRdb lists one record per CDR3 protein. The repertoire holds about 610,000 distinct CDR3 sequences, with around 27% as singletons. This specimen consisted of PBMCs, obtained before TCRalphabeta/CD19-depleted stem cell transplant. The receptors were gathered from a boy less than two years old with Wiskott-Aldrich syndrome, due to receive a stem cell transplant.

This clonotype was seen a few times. CDR3: CASSFSGRGPYNEQFF. The CDR3 DNA reads TGTGCCAGCAGTTTCTCCGGCAGGGGGCCCTACAATGAGCAGTTCTTC. The chain employs TRBV28 and TRBJ2-1; 8 nucleotides line up with TRBD1. Germline assignment: CDR1 MDHEN and CDR2 SYDVKM. This CDR3 has 16 residues. Unmatched junction bases numbered 6, after V lost 3 bases and J lost 2 bases. The full variable domain, with the rest looked up from reference TRBV28 and TRBJ2-1, is DVKVTQSSRYLVKRTGEKVFLECVQDMDHENMFWYRQDPGLGLRLIYFSYDVKMKEKGDIPEGYSVSREKKERFSLILESASTNQTSMYLCASSFSGRGPYNEQFFGPGTRLTVL.

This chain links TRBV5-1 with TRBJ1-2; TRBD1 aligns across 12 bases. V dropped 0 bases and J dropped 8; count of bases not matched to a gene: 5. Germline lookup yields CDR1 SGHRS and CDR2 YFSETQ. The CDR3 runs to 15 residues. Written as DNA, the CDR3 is TGCGCCAGCAGCTTGGTGGGACAGGGGGCGCAGGGCTACACCTTC. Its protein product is CASSLVGQGAQGYTF.

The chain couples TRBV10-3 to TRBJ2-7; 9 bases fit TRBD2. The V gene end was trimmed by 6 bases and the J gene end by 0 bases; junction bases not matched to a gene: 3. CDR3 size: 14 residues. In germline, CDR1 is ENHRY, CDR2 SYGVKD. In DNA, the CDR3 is TGTGCCATCAGCTCTAGCGGGAACTCCTACGAGCAGTACTTC. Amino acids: CAISSSGNSYEQYF.

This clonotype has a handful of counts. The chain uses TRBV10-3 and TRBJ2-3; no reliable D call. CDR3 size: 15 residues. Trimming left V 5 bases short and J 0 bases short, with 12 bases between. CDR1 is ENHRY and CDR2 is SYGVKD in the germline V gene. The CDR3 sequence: CAISRGARSTDTQYF. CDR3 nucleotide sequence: TGTGCCATCAGTCGAGGAGCACGTAGCACAGATACGCAGTATTTT.

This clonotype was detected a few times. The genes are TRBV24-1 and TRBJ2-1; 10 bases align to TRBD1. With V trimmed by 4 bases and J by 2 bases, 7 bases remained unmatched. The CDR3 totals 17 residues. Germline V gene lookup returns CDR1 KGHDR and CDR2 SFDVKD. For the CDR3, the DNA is TGTGCCACCAGTGAATCCCCCGGGACAGGGGCCTACAATGAGCAGTTCTTC. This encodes CATSESPGTGAYNEQFF.

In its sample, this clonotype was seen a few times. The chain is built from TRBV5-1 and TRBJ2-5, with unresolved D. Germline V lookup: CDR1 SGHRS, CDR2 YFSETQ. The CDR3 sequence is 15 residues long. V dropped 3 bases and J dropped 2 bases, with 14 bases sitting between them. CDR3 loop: CASSSTGPFQETQYF. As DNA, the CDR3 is TGCGCCAGCAGCTCGACTGGTCCTTTTCAAGAGACCCAGTACTTC.

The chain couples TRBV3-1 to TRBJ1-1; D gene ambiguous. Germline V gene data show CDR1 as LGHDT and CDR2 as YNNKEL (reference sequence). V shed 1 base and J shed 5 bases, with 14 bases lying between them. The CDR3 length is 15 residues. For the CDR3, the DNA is TGTGCCAGCAGCCAAGTTAGGGCCCTTGGGACTGAAGCTTTCTTT. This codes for CASSQVRALGTEAFF.

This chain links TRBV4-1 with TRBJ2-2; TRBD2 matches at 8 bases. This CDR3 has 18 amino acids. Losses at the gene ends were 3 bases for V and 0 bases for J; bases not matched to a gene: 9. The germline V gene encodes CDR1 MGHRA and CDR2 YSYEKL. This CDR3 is CASSHFGLAYANTGELFF. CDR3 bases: TGCGCCAGCAGCCATTTCGGACTAGCCTATGCGAACACCGGGGAGCTGTTTTTT.

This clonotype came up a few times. The CDR3 nucleotides are TGCAGCGTTGAAGTTGGGATCGGGGAGCAGTTCTTC. Amino acids: CSVEVGIGEQFF. V usage is TRBV29-1 and J usage is TRBJ2-1; D is uncertain. Trimming stripped 1 base from V and 10 bases from J, with 11 bases between. The CDR3 extends over 12 amino acids. Germline CDR1 SQVTM, CDR2 ANQGSEA.

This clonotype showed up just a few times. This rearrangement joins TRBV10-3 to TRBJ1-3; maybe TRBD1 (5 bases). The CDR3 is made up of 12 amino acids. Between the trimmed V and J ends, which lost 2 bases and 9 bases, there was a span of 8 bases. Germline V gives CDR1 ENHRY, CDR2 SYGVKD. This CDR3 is CAISEDSRTIYF. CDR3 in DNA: TGTGCCATCAGTGAGGACAGCCGCACCATATATTTT.

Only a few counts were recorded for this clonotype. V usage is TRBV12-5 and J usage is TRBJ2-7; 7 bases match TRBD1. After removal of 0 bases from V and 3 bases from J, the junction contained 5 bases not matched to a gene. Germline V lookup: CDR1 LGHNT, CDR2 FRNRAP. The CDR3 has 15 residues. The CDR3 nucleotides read TGTGCTAGTGGTTTGGTGAACCGGGACAGCTACGAGCAGTACTTC. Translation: CASGLVNRDSYEQYF. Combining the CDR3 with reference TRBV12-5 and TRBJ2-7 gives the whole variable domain DARVTQTPRHKVTEMGQEVTMRCQPILGHNTVFWYRQTMMQGLELLAYFRNRAPLDDSGMPKDRFSAEMPDATLATLKIQPSEPRDSAVYFCASGLVNRDSYEQYFGPGTRLTVT.

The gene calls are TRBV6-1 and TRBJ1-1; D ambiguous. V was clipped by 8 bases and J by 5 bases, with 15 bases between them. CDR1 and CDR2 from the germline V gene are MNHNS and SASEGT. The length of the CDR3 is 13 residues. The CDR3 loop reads CASGWSLATEAFF. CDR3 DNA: TGTGCCAGCGGGTGGAGTCTTGCAACTGAAGCTTTCTTT.

CDR3 in amino acids: CASSIGPNEQFF. The CDR3 bases are TGTGCCAGCAGCATAGGTCCGAATGAGCAGTTCTTC. The V call is TRBV11-2, the J call TRBJ2-1, with D uncertain. V lost 5 bases and J 7 bases, leaving 9 bases between the germline ends. CDR3 length: 12 amino acids. The germline V gene encodes CDR1 SGHAT and CDR2 FQNNGV.

The CDR3 bases are TGTGCCAGCAGGACAGCAATCAGCTCCTACAATGAGCAGTTCTTC. As protein: CASRTAISSYNEQFF. The chain combines TRBV5-6 with TRBJ2-1, with D perhaps TRBD1 (5 bases). This CDR3 region has 15 residues. The V and J ends lost 5 bases and 0 bases respectively, with 12 bases between them. Germline loops: CDR1 SGHDT, CDR2 YYEEEE.

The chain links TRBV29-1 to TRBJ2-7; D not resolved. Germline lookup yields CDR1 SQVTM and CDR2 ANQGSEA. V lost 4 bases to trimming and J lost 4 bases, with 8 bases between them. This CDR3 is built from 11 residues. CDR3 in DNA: TGCAGCGTTGTGAACAGATACGAGCAGTACTTC. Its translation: CSVVNRYEQYF.

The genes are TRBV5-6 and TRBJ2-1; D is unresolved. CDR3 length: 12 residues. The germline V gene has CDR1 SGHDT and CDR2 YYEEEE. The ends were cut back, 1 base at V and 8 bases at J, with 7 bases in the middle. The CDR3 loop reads CASSLLRYEQFF. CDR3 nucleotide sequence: TGTGCCAGCAGCTTGCTGAGGTATGAGCAGTTCTTC.

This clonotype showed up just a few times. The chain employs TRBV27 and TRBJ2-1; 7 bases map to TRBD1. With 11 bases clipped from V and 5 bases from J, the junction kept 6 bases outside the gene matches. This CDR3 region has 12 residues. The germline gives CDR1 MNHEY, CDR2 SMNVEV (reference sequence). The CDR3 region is CAAQGYDNEQFF. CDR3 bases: TGTGCCGCACAGGGGTACGACAATGAGCAGTTCTTC.